This T cell receptor beta chain was captured by sequencing in a study of blood T cell repertoires in COVID-19. Some clones are missing from TCRdb's copy, which holds only in-frame ones; the method was immunoSEQ multiplex PCR. The sample includes a few hundred thousand clones, over 80% seen only once; the top ten take approximately 6.5%. This clone came up once. This CDR3 is built from 14 residues. V lost 7 bases and J lost 4, with 16 bases in between. Germline V CDR1 and CDR2: SGHTA, FQGNSA. What was sequenced was peripheral blood. The gene calls are TRBV7-2 and TRBJ1-1, with a possible D match to TRBD1 (6 bases). The clonotype comes from a woman in her forties or fifties with COVID-19, enrolled during active disease. CDR3 sequence reads: CASTYRAFGTEAFF. The CDR3, as DNA: TGTGCCAGCACTTACAGGGCTTTTGGCACTGAAGCTTTCTTT.